What follows are 15 T cell receptor beta chains derived from one specimen sequenced in a study of blood T cell repertoires in COVID-19. Libraries were prepared by immunoSEQ multiplex PCR; TCRdb keeps only in-frame clonotypes and omits some of them. This sample has approximately 450,000 clones, with 75% to 90% found just once. The source material was peripheral blood. Every receptor here comes from a woman in her thirties with acute or convalescent COVID-19.

The chain employs TRBV2 and TRBJ1-5; 8 bases are shared with TRBD1. Per the germline V gene, CDR1 is SNHLY and CDR2 is FYNNEI. Trimming cost V 6 bases and J 7 bases; bases outside gene matches: 5. The CDR3 loop spans 13 amino acids. In DNA form, the CDR3 reads TGTGCCAGCAGGCGGACAGGGATACAGCCCCAGCATTTT. It yields the protein CASRRTGIQPQHF.

The chain uses TRBV7-9 and TRBJ1-6; TRBD1 might be the D (6 bases). The CDR3 contains 15 residues. Germline V lookup: CDR1 SEHNR, CDR2 FQNEAQ (reference sequence). V lost 5 bases and J 4 bases, leaving 12 bases between the germline ends. The chain's CDR3 is CASSRSDRYNSPLHF. DNA of the CDR3: TGTGCCAGCAGCCGCAGCGACAGGTATAATTCACCCCTCCACTTT.

The chain has TRBV29-1 and TRBJ1-2; 8 positions match TRBD1. There are 15 residues in the CDR3. Per germline, CDR1 SQVTM and CDR2 ANQGSEA. The V segment lost 8 bases and the J segment 6 bases; nucleotides outside the gene matches: 17. The CDR3 reads CSSGAAEDRANGYTF. CDR3 coding DNA: TGCAGCTCCGGGGCCGCTGAGGACAGGGCCAATGGCTACACCTTC. Full variable domain (outside the CDR3, taken from reference TRBV29-1 and TRBJ1-2): SAVISQKPSRDICQRGTSLTIQCQVDSQVTMMFWYRQQPGQSLTLIATANQGSEATYESGFVIDKFPISRPNLTFSTLTVSNMSPEDSSIYLCSSGAAEDRANGYTFGSGTRLTVV.

The chain's CDR3 is CASSPLASGGPKSYEQYF. In DNA form, the CDR3 reads TGTGCCAGCAGTCCCCTGGCTAGCGGGGGGCCCAAGTCCTACGAGCAGTACTTC. The chain combines TRBV28 with TRBJ2-7; 11 positions match TRBD2. V shed 5 bases, J shed 1 base, and the junction held 13 bases outside the gene matches. The CDR3 is 18 amino acids. CDR1 MDHEN and CDR2 SYDVKM come from the germline V gene.

CDR3 sequence (DNA): TGTGCCAGCAGCCCTACAGCATCCAATCAGCCCCAGCATTTT. Residues: CASSPTASNQPQHF. V is TRBV9 and J is TRBJ1-5; D ambiguous. The CDR3 sequence is 14 residues long. Germline CDR1 reads SGDLS; CDR2 reads YYNGEE. The ends were cut back, 4 bases at V and 3 bases at J, with 11 bases in the middle.

The gene calls are TRBV18 and TRBJ2-5, with a tentative D call TRBD2 (6 bases). V was clipped by 0 bases and J by 5 bases, with 16 bases between them. The CDR3 is 16 amino acids. Looked up from germline, CDR1 is KGHSH and CDR2 is LQKENI. This CDR3 reads CASSPPRRGIEETQYF. The CDR3 DNA sequence: TGTGCCAGCTCACCACCCCGTCGGGGGATAGAGGAGACCCAGTACTTC.

The gene calls are TRBV5-1 and TRBJ2-7; no reliable D call. The CDR3 is 13 amino acids. From germline, CDR1 is SGHRS and CDR2 YFSETQ. V gave up 4 bases and J gave up 2 bases, with 10 bases separating them. CDR3 sequence reads: CASSPNTAYEQYF. CDR3 nucleotide sequence: TGCGCCAGCAGCCCGAACACCGCCTACGAGCAGTACTTC.

The chain employs TRBV19 and TRBJ1-2; unclear D gene. This CDR3 region has 11 residues. Trimming shortened V by 5 bases and J by 6 bases, and 7 bases separated the two germline ends. The V gene's germline CDR1 is LNHDA and CDR2 SQIVND (reference sequence). The CDR3 DNA is TGTGCCAGTAGTTTTGAGGATGGCTACACCTTC. Its translation is CASSFEDGYTF.

The chain combines TRBV3-1 (or the pseudogene TRBV3-2) with TRBJ1-3; perhaps TRBD1 as D (5 bases). The CDR3 consists of 16 residues. CDR1 and CDR2 (germline): LGHDT, YNNKEL (reference sequence). V was trimmed by 0 bases and J by 3 bases, leaving 12 bases between them. CDR3 sequence reads: CASSQDGPGNGNTIYF. CDR3 coding DNA: TGTGCCAGCAGCCAAGACGGACCAGGGAATGGAAACACCATATATTTT.

The chain carries TRBV7-9 and TRBJ1-1; D remains unclear. The germline CDR1 and CDR2 sequences are SEHNR and FQNEAQ (reference sequence). V lost 7 bases and J lost 0, with 12 bases in between. CDR3 length: 14 amino acids. This CDR3 reads CASKTNRLNTEAFF. The CDR3 nucleotides are TGTGCCAGCAAAACAAACCGTCTGAACACTGAAGCTTTCTTT. The variable domain in full, completed from reference TRBV7-9 and TRBJ1-1, reads DTGVSQNPRHKITKRGQNVTFRCDPISEHNRLYWYRQTLGQGPEFLTYFQNEAQLEKSRLLSDRFSAERPKGSFSTLEIQRTEQGDSAMYLCASKTNRLNTEAFFGQGTRLTVV.

This chain links TRBV19 with TRBJ2-1; TRBD2 agrees at 9 bases. The CDR3 is 14 residues long. Looked up from germline, CDR1 is LNHDA and CDR2 is SQIVND (reference sequence). The V segment lost 3 bases and the J segment 6 bases; nucleotides outside the gene matches: 3. The CDR3 reads CASSISGGGNEQFF. CDR3 nucleotides: TGTGCCAGTAGTATTAGCGGGGGCGGCAATGAGCAGTTCTTC.

The J gene is TRBJ2-5, the V gene TRBV10-3, with TRBD1 matching over 9 bases. After removal of 4 bases from V and 4 bases from J, the junction contained 10 bases not matched to a gene. In germline, CDR1 is ENHRY, CDR2 SYGVKD. This CDR3 comprises 16 residues. CDR3 protein: CAISAPMGTGIETQYF. CDR3 nucleotides: TGTGCCATCAGTGCCCCCATGGGGACAGGGATAGAGACCCAGTACTTC.

The rearrangement uses TRBV24-1 and TRBJ1-6; 8 bases match TRBD1. V lost 5 bases, J lost 7 bases, and 12 bases stayed unmatched. Germline lookup yields CDR1 KGHDR and CDR2 SFDVKD. The length of the CDR3 is 17 residues. CDR3 residues: CATSVVFRTGSNSPLHF. The CDR3 bases are TGTGCCACCAGTGTTGTTTTTAGGACAGGGAGCAATTCACCCCTCCACTTT.

The J gene is TRBJ2-7, the V gene TRBV19; perhaps TRBD2 as D (5 bases). The germline gives CDR1 LNHDA, CDR2 SQIVND (reference sequence). The CDR3 is 14 amino acids. V shed 1 base and J shed 6 bases, with 13 bases lying between them. The CDR3 DNA reads as TGTGCCAGTAGTATAGGGGAGTTATTCAGCGAGCAGTACTTC. Protein product: CASSIGELFSEQYF.

V and J are TRBV6-2 or TRBV6-3 and TRBJ2-3; 8 nucleotides agree with TRBD2. This CDR3 region has 15 residues. The ends lost 6 bases at V and 0 bases at J; junction bases unmatched: 5. The germline V gene encodes CDR1 MNHEY and CDR2 SVGEGT. Here the CDR3 DNA reads TGTGCCAGCAGCCCGCGGGGGGCTAGCACAGATACGCAGTATTTT. Translated, it gives CASSPRGASTDTQYF.